The entry below gives a single T cell receptor beta chain sequence along with its context. The CDR3 runs 16 residues. V shed 4 bases, J shed 3 bases, and the junction held 10 bases outside the gene matches. Per germline, CDR1 MNHEY and CDR2 SMNVEV (reference sequence). Authors' analysis steps: By means of reference gene primer amplification, nucleated cell counts were estimated. The protocol was immunoSEQ multiplex PCR, while the TCRdb copy is restricted to in-frame clones and leaves out a portion. D and trimming were read from the DNA, whereas the V and J calls and clone size are those reported in that table. The data contain about 160,000 clones, just over 85% of them singletons. The sample originates from a study of blood T cell repertoires in COVID-19. Study as a whole: Sites in the United States, Italy and Spain provided acute and convalescent COVID-19 samples. T cells, B-cell-depleted T cells, or PBMCs supplied cDNA or gDNA.

Sequencing used peripheral blood. The V gene is TRBV27, the J gene TRBJ2-7; 9 bases are a match to TRBD2. The TCR sequence derives from a man in his fifties or sixties with active or convalescent COVID-19. The CDR3 DNA reads TGTGCCAGCAGTTCTCTAGCGGGGACCGTTATCTACGAGCAGTACTTC. This translates into CASSSLAGTVIYEQYF.